A selection of T cell receptor delta chains follows, all from one sample in a study of γδ T cells in repeated Plasmodium falciparum infection. TCRdb reran clone calling via CATT on the multiplex PCR reads. The profile covers roughly 50,000 delta-chain clones, with around 1.6% appearing a single time and 8.6% taken by the ten largest. The specimen was gamma-delta T cells from blood. These receptors came from a pool of human donors (malaria-infected and uninfected, not separated). Each CDR3 is given with its conserved first and last residue. Fields, in order: D gene, J gene, clone size, V gene, CDR3 protein, CDR3 DNA. D genes are given only for firm matches. Not every row has a clone size; where given, it reads once, few, many or a size class.

d_call: TRDD3
j_call: TRDJ1
clone_size: many
v_call: TRDV1
cdr3_aa: CALGEQNLLLGEAYTDKLIF
cdr3_nt: TGTGCTCTTGGGGAACAGAACCTACTACTGGGGGAAGCCTACACCGATAAACTCATCTTT

d_call: TRDD3
j_call: TRDJ1
clone_size: many
v_call: TRDV1
cdr3_aa: CALGSFPPWWGIHGSYTDKLIF
cdr3_nt: TGTGCTCTTGGGAGCTTCCCTCCTTGGTGGGGGATCCACGGGAGTTACACCGATAAACTCATCTTT

d_call: NA
j_call: TRDJ1
clone_size: medium-sized
v_call: TRDV3
cdr3_aa: CAANKPPPSSTGQGYTDKLIF
cdr3_nt: TGTGCCGCTAATAAACCTCCCCCTTCATCTACCGGCCAGGGGTACACCGATAAACTCATCTTT

d_call: TRDD2
j_call: TRDJ1
clone_size: many
v_call: TRDV1
cdr3_aa: CALGDFLKKPGALKLIF
cdr3_nt: TGTGCTCTTGGCGACTTCCTAAAGAAGCCGGGAGCTCTTAAACTCATCTTT

d_call: TRDD3
j_call: TRDJ1
clone_size: many
v_call: TRDV1
cdr3_aa: CALVDPPYWGIDNTDKLIF
cdr3_nt: TGTGCTCTTGTGGATCCTCCTTACTGGGGGATAGATAACACCGATAAACTCATCTTT

d_call: TRDD2
j_call: TRDJ1
clone_size: many
v_call: TRDV1
cdr3_aa: CALGVRLPTWGLYTDKLIF
cdr3_nt: TGTGCTCTTGGGGTCCGCCTTCCTACATGGGGCCTCTACACCGATAAACTCATCTTT

d_call: NA
j_call: TRDJ1
clone_size: many
v_call: TRDV1
cdr3_aa: CALGELGFFLPRSRGRYTDKLIF
cdr3_nt: TGTGCTCTTGGGGAACTAGGATTCTTCTTGCCCAGGTCTCGGGGACGATACACCGATAAACTCATCTTT

d_call: TRDD3
j_call: TRDJ1
clone_size: many
v_call: TRDV1
cdr3_aa: CALGETLSNWGIREYTDKLIF
cdr3_nt: TGTGCTCTTGGGGAAACTCTGTCAAACTGGGGGATACGGGAGTACACCGATAAACTCATCTTT

d_call: TRDD3
j_call: TRDJ1
clone_size: many
v_call: TRDV1
cdr3_aa: CALGTSRSVGDETDKLIF
cdr3_nt: TGTGCTCTTGGGACCTCGAGGTCCGTGGGGGATGAAACCGATAAACTCATCTTT

d_call: TRDD3
j_call: TRDJ3
clone_size: medium-sized
v_call: TRDV2
cdr3_aa: CACDSSCTGGLVSWDTRQMFF
cdr3_nt: TGTGCCTGTGACTCGTCCTGTACTGGGGGATTGGTCTCCTGGGACACCCGACAGATGTTTTTC

d_call: TRDD3
j_call: TRDJ1
clone_size: many
v_call: TRDV1
cdr3_aa: CALGDLISQLTLYWGIRQGGLKLIF
cdr3_nt: TGTGCTCTTGGGGACCTGATTTCCCAGTTAACCTTGTACTGGGGGATACGACAGGGGGGTCTTAAACTCATCTTT

d_call: TRDD3
j_call: TRDJ1
clone_size: many
v_call: TRDV1
cdr3_aa: CALGGDRIPCTGDGGRTDKLIF
cdr3_nt: TGTGCTCTTGGGGGTGACCGCATACCCTGTACTGGGGATGGGGGGCGTACCGATAAACTTATCTTT

d_call: TRDD2
j_call: TRDJ3
clone_size: many
v_call: TRDV3
cdr3_aa: CAFPSLPTSNWGELTWDTRQMFF
cdr3_nt: TGTGCCTTTCCCTCCCTTCCTACGTCGAACTGGGGTGAATTGACCTGGGACACCCGACAGATGTTTTTC

d_call: TRDD3
j_call: TRDJ1
clone_size: few
v_call: TRDV1
cdr3_aa: CALGELSANLPYWGIRHRHTDKLIF
cdr3_nt: TGTGCTCTTGGGGAACTATCTGCTAATTTACCGTACTGGGGGATACGCCATCGACACACCGATAAACTCATCTTT

d_call: NA
j_call: TRDJ1
clone_size: medium-sized
v_call: TRDV3
cdr3_aa: CAFYLPSRHWGPYTDKLIF
cdr3_nt: TGTGCCTTTTACCTTCCTTCCCGTCACTGGGGGCCCTACACCGATAAACTCATCTTT

d_call: NA
j_call: TRDJ1
clone_size: many
v_call: TRDV3
cdr3_aa: CASTLGGFLDKLIF
cdr3_nt: TGTGCCTCAACTTTAGGGGGCTTCCTCGATAAACTCATCTTT

d_call: NA
j_call: TRDJ1
clone_size: few
v_call: TRDV2
cdr3_aa: CACDTLPSSHGEGNDKLIF
cdr3_nt: TGTGCCTGTGACACCCTTCCTTCTTCCCACGGGGAAGGTAACGATAAACTCATCTTT

d_call: TRDD3
j_call: TRDJ1
clone_size: many
v_call: TRDV1
cdr3_aa: CALYLGDPNHYTDKLIF
cdr3_nt: TGTGCTCTCTACCTGGGGGACCCAAACCACTACACCGATAAACTCATCTTT

d_call: NA
j_call: TRDJ1
clone_size: many
v_call: TRDV2
cdr3_aa: CACDTWASDKLIF
cdr3_nt: TGTGCCTGTGACACCTGGGCTTCCGATAAACTCATCTTT

d_call: TRDD3
j_call: TRDJ1
clone_size: medium-sized
v_call: TRDV1
cdr3_aa: CALGGPSPELGEEYTDKLIF
cdr3_nt: TGTGCTCTTGGGGGGCCTTCTCCTGAGTTGGGGGAGGAATACACCGATAAACTCATCTTT

d_call: NA
j_call: TRDJ1
clone_size: many
v_call: TRDV1
cdr3_aa: CALGGSGGNTDKLIF
cdr3_nt: TGTGCTCTTGGGGGGAGCGGAGGGAACACCGATAAACTCATCTTT

d_call: TRDD3
j_call: TRDJ1
clone_size: many
v_call: TRDV1
cdr3_aa: CALGDPTPSRTGGYAGYTDKLIF
cdr3_nt: TGTGCTCTCGGGGACCCGACCCCATCCCGTACTGGGGGATACGCGGGGTACACCGATAAACTCATCTTT

d_call: NA
j_call: TRDJ1
clone_size: many
v_call: TRDV1
cdr3_aa: CALGELGPLESGTETPSAPAVRYSDKLIF
cdr3_nt: TGTGCTCTTGGGGAACTAGGCCCCCTTGAGAGTGGAACCGAAACGCCCAGTGCCCCCGCCGTCCGATATTCCGATAAACTCATCTTT

d_call: NA
j_call: TRDJ1
clone_size: medium-sized
v_call: TRDV1
cdr3_aa: CALGESGGGPTDKLIF
cdr3_nt: TGTGCTCTTGGGGAAAGTGGGGGGGGACCCACCGATAAACTCATCTTT

d_call: NA
j_call: TRDJ1
clone_size: medium-sized
v_call: TRDV1
cdr3_aa: CALGVFPFRWGLVYTDKLIF
cdr3_nt: TGTGCTCTTGGGGTGTTTCCTTTTCGCTGGGGTCTGGTGTACACCGATAAACTCATCTTT

d_call: NA
j_call: TRDJ1
clone_size: NA
v_call: TRDV1
cdr3_aa: CALWRTGLYTNKLIF
cdr3_nt: TGTGCTCTCTGGCGGACTGGGCTATACACCAATAAACTCATCTTT

d_call: NA
j_call: TRDJ1
clone_size: medium-sized
v_call: TRDV1
cdr3_aa: CALGEPLFGVEPFWTDKLIF
cdr3_nt: TGTGCTCTTGGGGAACCCCTCTTCGGTGTGGAACCGTTTTGGACCGATAAACTCATCTTT

d_call: TRDD2
j_call: TRDJ1
clone_size: many
v_call: TRAV38-2/DV8
cdr3_aa: CAYRSLHFLLRPDKLIF
cdr3_nt: TGTGCTTATAGGAGCCTTCACTTCCTACTGAGGCCCGATAAACTCATCTTT

d_call: TRDD3
j_call: TRDJ1
clone_size: many
v_call: TRDV3
cdr3_aa: CAMLWGTNTDKLIF
cdr3_nt: TGTGCCATGCTATGGGGGACTAACACCGATAAACTCATCTTT

d_call: TRDD3
j_call: TRDJ1
clone_size: many
v_call: TRDV1
cdr3_aa: CALGEWFWGDSYTDKLIF
cdr3_nt: TGTGCTCTTGGGGAATGGTTCTGGGGGGATTCCTACACCGATAAACTCATCTTT

d_call: TRDD3
j_call: TRDJ1
clone_size: many
v_call: TRDV1
cdr3_aa: CALGEPRPFPLLYWGISDKLIF
cdr3_nt: TGTGCTCTTGGGGAACCCCGACCCTTTCCTCTCCTTTACTGGGGGATCTCGGATAAACTCATCTTT

d_call: TRDD2
j_call: TRDJ1
clone_size: many
v_call: TRDV3
cdr3_aa: CAFLAFLRTLRDGRLIF
cdr3_nt: TGTGCCTTCTTGGCCTTCCTTAGAACCTTACGGGACGGGAGACTCATCTTT

d_call: TRDD3
j_call: TRDJ1
clone_size: many
v_call: TRDV2
cdr3_aa: CACDTLGDTGTDKLIF
cdr3_nt: TGTGCCTGTGACACACTGGGGGATACGGGCACCGATAAACTCATCTTT

d_call: NA
j_call: TRDJ1
clone_size: medium-sized
v_call: TRDV1
cdr3_aa: CALGELFGPTGFGIKLIF
cdr3_nt: TGTGCTCTTGGGGAACTATTTGGTCCTACGGGCTTTGGTATTAAGCTCATCTTT

d_call: NA
j_call: TRDJ1
clone_size: many
v_call: TRDV1
cdr3_aa: CALGDLYANCLTDKLIF
cdr3_nt: TGTGCTCTTGGGGACTTGTACGCGAACTGTCTCACCGATAAACTCATCTTT

d_call: TRDD3
j_call: TRDJ1
clone_size: medium-sized
v_call: TRDV1
cdr3_aa: CALGESHLVRGISGKLIF
cdr3_nt: TGTGCTCTTGGGGAGTCACACCTCGTCCGGGGGATATCGGGTAAACTCATCTTT

d_call: TRDD3
j_call: TRDJ1
clone_size: many
v_call: TRDV2
cdr3_aa: CACDTMGTGGEYTDKLIF
cdr3_nt: TGTGCCTGTGACACCATGGGGACTGGGGGAGAGTACACCGATAAACTCATCTTT

d_call: TRDD3
j_call: TRDJ1
clone_size: medium-sized
v_call: TRDV2
cdr3_aa: CACDALLGGTDKLIF
cdr3_nt: TGTGCCTGTGACGCCTTACTGGGGGGGACCGATAAACTCATCTTT

d_call: NA
j_call: TRDJ1
clone_size: many
v_call: TRDV1
cdr3_aa: CALGEFRLPTGDTETYTDKPIF
cdr3_nt: TGTGCTCTTGGGGAATTTAGGCTTCCTACCGGGGATACGGAAACCTACACCGATAAACCCATCTTT

d_call: TRDD3
j_call: TRDJ1
clone_size: many
v_call: TRDV1
cdr3_aa: CALGEIGTGGFHTDKLIF
cdr3_nt: TGTGCTCTTGGGGAAATAGGGACTGGGGGATTCCACACCGATAAACTCATCTTT

d_call: TRDD3
j_call: TRDJ1
clone_size: medium-sized
v_call: TRDV1
cdr3_aa: CALGILLGAFPRTGGFGSTDKLIF
cdr3_nt: TGTGCTCTTGGGATTCTTCTAGGGGCCTTTCCTAGGACTGGGGGATTTGGAAGCACCGATAAACTCATCTTT

d_call: TRDD3
j_call: TRDJ1
clone_size: many
v_call: TRDV2
cdr3_aa: CACDSVVGDTRRDKLIF
cdr3_nt: TGTGCCTGTGACTCTGTGGTGGGGGATACGCGTCGAGATAAACTCATCTTT